The 23 T cell receptor beta chains presented below share a single source sample, sequenced in a study of T cell responses to AZD1222 COVID-19 vaccine. Sequencing used immunoSEQ multiplex PCR; TCRdb keeps in-frame clones, though not all of them. The sample consists of about 120,000 clones, about 93% of them appearing once. Sample: peripheral blood, taken 28 days after the second AZD1222 dose. The receptors shown here come from an adult who received the AZD1222 COVID-19 vaccine.

The CDR3 DNA follows: TGTGCCATCGGACGCGCACCGGGCACCGGGGAGCTGTTTTTT. It codes for CAIGRAPGTGELFF. The V and J genes are TRBV10-3 and TRBJ2-2, with unresolved D. V lost 8 bases and J lost 4, with 14 bases in between. Germline CDR1 is ENHRY and CDR2 is SYGVKD. The CDR3 has 14 amino acids.

V is TRBV7-9 and J is TRBJ1-1; weak D call: TRBD1 (5 bases). The germline V gene encodes CDR1 SEHNR and CDR2 FQNEAQ (reference sequence). V gave up 5 bases and J gave up 1 base, with 14 bases separating them. The CDR3 is made up of 15 amino acids. CDR3 sequence (DNA): TGTGCCAGCAGCCGTCCCGGGACGGGGAACACTGAAGCTTTCTTT. Translating it yields CASSRPGTGNTEAFF.

The chain uses TRBV7-9 and TRBJ1-1; D gene uncertain. Germline V gene data show CDR1 as SEHNR and CDR2 as FQNEAQ (reference sequence). Trimming removed 5 bases from V and 2 bases from J, with 15 bases in between. The CDR3 runs to 15 residues. The CDR3 DNA is TGTGCCAGCAGCGGACCCAACCCGGCAAACACTGAAGCTTTCTTT. Translation: CASSGPNPANTEAFF.

This clone was seen only once. The chain employs TRBV21-1 and TRBJ1-2. TRBV21-1 is listed as a pseudogene. The CDR3 is made up of 9 amino acids. The CDR3 sequence is CASCGGYTF. CDR3 in DNA: TGTGCCAGCTGCGGTGGCTACACCTTC.

This clone has a handful of counts. The genes are TRBV7-2 and TRBJ2-1; 9 bases match TRBD1. Germline loops: CDR1 SGHTA, CDR2 FQGNSA. The length of the CDR3 is 14 residues. J lost 4 bases, V lost 5 bases, and 3 bases had no gene match. The CDR3 spells CASSLGQGYNEQFF. The CDR3 DNA follows: TGTGCCAGCAGCCTAGGACAGGGGTACAATGAGCAGTTCTTC. Complete variable domain (other parts from reference TRBV7-2 and TRBJ2-1): GAGVSQSPSNKVTEKGKDVELRCDPISGHTALYWYRQSLGQGLEFLIYFQGNSAPDKSGLPSDRFSAERTGGSVSTLTIQRTQQEDSAVYLCASSLGQGYNEQFFGPGTRLTVL.

The chain uses TRBV27 and TRBJ1-2; D is unresolved. The CDR3 has 16 residues. V was trimmed by 4 bases and J by 0 bases, leaving 15 bases between them. CDR1 MNHEY and CDR2 SMNVEV come from the germline V gene (reference sequence). The CDR3 region is CASSSSEAQANYGYTF. The CDR3 DNA reads TGTGCCAGCAGTTCCTCGGAGGCCCAAGCTAACTATGGCTACACCTTC.

In this sample, this clone turned up once. The rearrangement joins TRBV18 to TRBJ2-3; D not certain. Trimming removed 2 bases from V and 0 bases from J, with 12 bases in between. Germline values: CDR1 KGHSH, CDR2 LQKENI. CDR3 length: 16 amino acids. In nucleotides, the CDR3 is TGTGCCAGCTCACCAACCCGTGAGATTAGCACAGATACGCAGTATTTT. Amino acids: CASSPTREISTDTQYF.

V gene TRBV5-4 combines with J gene TRBJ2-2; no firm D call. The CDR3 has 14 residues. V gave up 0 bases and J gave up 0 bases, with 3 bases separating them. The germline V gene encodes CDR1 SGHNT and CDR2 YYREEE (reference sequence). The CDR3: CASSLEPNTGELFF. The CDR3 DNA reads as TGTGCCAGCAGCTTGGAGCCGAACACCGGGGAGCTGTTTTTT.

This clone was observed a single time. J is TRBJ1-5 and V is TRBV2; D not certain. V dropped 3 bases and J dropped 0 bases, with 3 bases sitting between them. The CDR3 runs to 13 residues. Germline assignment: CDR1 SNHLY and CDR2 FYNNEI. CDR3 region: CASSENSNQPQHF. CDR3 nucleotide sequence: TGTGCCAGCAGTGAGAATAGCAATCAGCCCCAGCATTTT.

This clone has just one count. The chain has TRBV7-9 and TRBJ1-1, with 9 bases fitting TRBD1. The J segment lost 10 bases and the V segment lost 6 bases, leaving 6 bases of the junction unmatched. This CDR3 is 12 amino acids long. From germline, CDR1 is SEHNR and CDR2 FQNEAQ (reference sequence). As DNA, the CDR3 is TGTGCCAGCAGTCGAGAGACAGGGGGAGCTTTCTTT. It encodes CASSRETGGAFF.

Note on this clone: The same CDR3 is also encoded by other DNA sequences in this sample. J is TRBJ2-5 and V is TRBV10-2; D is uncertain. CDR1 WSHSY and CDR2 SAAADI come from the germline V gene. V was cut by 4 bases and J by 5 bases, with 8 bases left in between. This CDR3 spans 12 amino acids. The CDR3 protein is CASSVTSETQYF. The DNA of the CDR3 is TGCGCCAGCAGTGTGACATCGGAGACCCAGTACTTC.

The chain is built from TRBV7-2 and TRBJ2-4, with TRBD1 as a possible D gene (6 bases). Germline V gene data show CDR1 as SGHTA and CDR2 as FQGNSA. V lost 5 bases and J 0 bases, leaving 11 bases between the germline ends. The CDR3 has 15 residues. The DNA of the CDR3 is TGTGCCAGCAGCCTGGACAGAGTAGCCAAAAACATTCAGTACTTC. Its protein product is CASSLDRVAKNIQYF.

The V and J genes are TRBV27 and TRBJ1-2; the D is unclear. The CDR3 extends over 12 amino acids. Germline CDR1 reads MNHEY; CDR2 reads SMNVEV (reference sequence). Trimming removed 6 bases from V and 1 base from J, with 6 bases in between. The chain's CDR3 is CASRQVNYGYTF. As DNA, the CDR3 is TGTGCCAGCAGGCAGGTTAACTATGGCTACACCTTC.

The genes are TRBV5-1 and TRBJ1-2; D unclear. CDR3 length equals 14 residues. Trimming stripped 5 bases from V and 2 bases from J, with 13 bases between. Germline loops: CDR1 SGHRS, CDR2 YFSETQ. For the CDR3, the DNA is TGCGCCAGCAGGGGAGGGCTAACCAACTATGGCTACACCTTC. Amino acids: CASRGGLTNYGYTF.

The chain combines TRBV9 with TRBJ2-7; D might be TRBD2 (6 bases). Trimming took 4 bases from V and 3 from J, leaving 14 bases between them. The germline CDR1 and CDR2 sequences are SGDLS and YYNGEE. The CDR3 runs to 14 residues. CDR3 loop: CASSFTSEGYEQYF. The DNA of the CDR3 is TGTGCCAGCAGCTTCACCTCGGAGGGCTACGAGCAGTACTTC.

This clone was seen only a few times. V is TRBV5-5 and J is TRBJ1-5; 11 bases match TRBD1. The CDR3 is 15 amino acids. Trimming cost V 2 bases and J 7 bases; bases outside gene matches: 5. Germline V gene data show CDR1 as SGHKS and CDR2 as YYEKEE (reference sequence). The CDR3 protein is CASSFGQGAGQPQHF. The CDR3 DNA sequence: TGTGCCAGCAGCTTCGGACAGGGGGCAGGACAGCCCCAGCATTTT.

This clone has just one count. V gene TRBV21-1 combines with J gene TRBJ2-5; the D call of TRBD2 is as the table states it, not checked on the DNA. TRBV21-1 counts as a pseudogene. CDR3 length: 16 amino acids. This CDR3 is CASSQGLYNFQETQYF. The CDR3, as DNA: TGTGCCAGCAGTCAGGGACTATACAATTTCCAAGAGACCCAGTACTTC.

The chain has TRBV7-2 and TRBJ1-2; TRBD1 is a possible D gene (5 bases). V was shortened by 4 bases and J by 4 bases, with 13 bases between the two germline ends. Germline V gene data show CDR1 as SGHTA and CDR2 as FQGNSA. This CDR3 is built from 14 residues. The CDR3: CASSSPGRSYGYTF. CDR3 DNA: TGTGCCAGCAGCTCCCCAGGGAGATCCTATGGCTACACCTTC.

The chain uses TRBV10-3 and TRBJ1-3; TRBD1 matches 7 bases. V lost 3 bases to trimming and J lost 3 bases; unmatched junction nucleotides: 5. CDR1 and CDR2 from the germline V gene are ENHRY and SYGVKD. CDR3 size: 15 residues. This CDR3 reads CAISDTQGSGNTIYF. In DNA, the CDR3 is TGTGCCATCAGTGATACACAGGGGAGTGGAAACACCATATATTTT.

The CDR3 loop is CASSRPGPQDEQYF. The CDR3 region has the DNA TGTGCCAGCAGCCGTCCGGGACCTCAGGACGAGCAGTACTTC. V is TRBV3-1 (or the pseudogene TRBV3-2) and J is TRBJ2-7, with D tentatively TRBD1 or TRBD2 (5 bases each). From germline, CDR1 is LGHDT and CDR2 YNNKEL (reference sequence). The CDR3 extends over 14 amino acids. The V gene lost 4 bases and the J gene lost 5 bases, with 15 bases spanning the gap.

The J gene is TRBJ2-5, the V gene TRBV20-1, with D hard to call. The CDR3 runs 11 residues. Germline V gives CDR1 DFQATT, CDR2 SNEGSKA (reference sequence). Trimming stripped 8 bases from V and 5 bases from J, with 12 bases between. The CDR3 here is CSPQVAETQYF. The CDR3 DNA reads TGCAGTCCCCAGGTGGCGGAGACCCAGTACTTC.

This clone was seen once. J is TRBJ1-2 and V is TRBV29-1, with a weak D call TRBD1 (5 bases). Trimming took off 5 bases at V and 4 bases at J, with 11 bases between the two ends. CDR3 length: 12 residues. Looked up from germline, CDR1 is SQVTM and CDR2 is ANQGSEA. The CDR3 spells CSVIRDGYGYTF. The CDR3 DNA follows: TGCAGCGTTATTAGGGACGGCTATGGCTACACCTTC.

This chain joins TRBV2 and TRBJ2-5; TRBD2 aligns across 9 bases. The CDR3 runs 16 residues. V was pared by 2 bases and J by 3 bases, with 7 bases of the junction left unmatched. Per germline, CDR1 SNHLY and CDR2 FYNNEI. CDR3 bases: TGTGCCAGCAGTGAATTCGCTAGCGGGGTAGAAGAGACCCAGTACTTC. Translation: CASSEFASGVEETQYF.